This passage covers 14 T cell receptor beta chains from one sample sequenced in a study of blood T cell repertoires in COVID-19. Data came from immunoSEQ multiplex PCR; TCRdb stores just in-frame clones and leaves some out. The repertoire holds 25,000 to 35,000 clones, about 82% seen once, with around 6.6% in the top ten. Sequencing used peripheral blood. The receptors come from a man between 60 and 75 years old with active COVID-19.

DNA for the CDR3: TGTGCCAGCTCCTCCGGAAGGGGCTACGAGCAGTACTTC. It codes for CASSSGRGYEQYF. The rearrangement joins TRBV18 to TRBJ2-7; D is possibly TRBD1 (5 bases). Germline V lookup: CDR1 KGHSH, CDR2 LQKENI. The CDR3 is 13 amino acids. V gave up 6 bases and J gave up 3 bases, with 12 bases separating them.

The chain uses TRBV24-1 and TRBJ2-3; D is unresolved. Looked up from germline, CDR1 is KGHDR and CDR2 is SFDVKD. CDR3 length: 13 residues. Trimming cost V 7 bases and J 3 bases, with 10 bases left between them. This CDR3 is CATSLVETDTQYF. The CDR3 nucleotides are TGTGCCACCAGCCTGGTGGAGACAGATACGCAGTATTTT.

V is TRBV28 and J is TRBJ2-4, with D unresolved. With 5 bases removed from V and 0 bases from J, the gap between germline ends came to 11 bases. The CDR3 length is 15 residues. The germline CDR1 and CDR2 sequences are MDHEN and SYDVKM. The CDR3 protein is CASSPSVLAKNIQYF. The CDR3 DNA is TGTGCCAGCAGTCCATCGGTACTAGCCAAAAACATTCAGTACTTC. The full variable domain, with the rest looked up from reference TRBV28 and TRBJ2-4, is DVKVTQSSRYLVKRTGEKVFLECVQDMDHENMFWYRQDPGLGLRLIYFSYDVKMKEKGDIPEGYSVSREKKERFSLILESASTNQTSMYLCASSPSVLAKNIQYFGAGTRLSVL.

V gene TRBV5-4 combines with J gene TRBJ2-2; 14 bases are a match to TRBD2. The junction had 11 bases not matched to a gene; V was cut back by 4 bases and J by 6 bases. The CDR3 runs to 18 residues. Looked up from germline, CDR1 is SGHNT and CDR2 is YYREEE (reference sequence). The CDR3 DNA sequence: TGTGCCAGCAGCCGTCCCGGGACTAGCGGGAGTCGGGCCGGGGAGCTGTTTTTT. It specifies CASSRPGTSGSRAGELFF.

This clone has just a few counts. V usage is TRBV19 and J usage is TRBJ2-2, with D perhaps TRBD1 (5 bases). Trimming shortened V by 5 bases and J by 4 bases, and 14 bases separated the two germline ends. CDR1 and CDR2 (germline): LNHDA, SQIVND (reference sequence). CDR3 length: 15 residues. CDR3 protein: CASSPGSRVTGELFF. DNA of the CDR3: TGTGCCAGTAGTCCCGGAAGCAGGGTCACCGGGGAGCTGTTTTTT.

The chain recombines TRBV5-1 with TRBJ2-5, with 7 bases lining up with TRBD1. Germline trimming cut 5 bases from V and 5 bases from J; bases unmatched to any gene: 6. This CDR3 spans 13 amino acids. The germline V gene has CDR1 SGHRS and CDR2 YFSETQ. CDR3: CASSEGARETQYF. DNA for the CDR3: TGCGCCAGCAGTGAGGGGGCGCGGGAGACCCAGTACTTC.

The CDR3 region has the DNA TGTGCCAGTAGTATGGGCCAGCACAATCAGCCCCAGCATTTT. Its protein product is CASSMGQHNQPQHF. The chain joins TRBV19 to TRBJ1-5; D unresolved. The CDR3 length is 14 residues. Germline V gives CDR1 LNHDA, CDR2 SQIVND (reference sequence). V lost 3 bases to trimming and J lost 3 bases, with 9 bases between them. The variable domain in full, with the rest retrieved from reference TRBV19 and TRBJ1-5, is DGGITQSPKYLFRKEGQNVTLSCEQNLNHDAMYWYRQDPGQGLRLIYYSQIVNDFQKGDIAEGYSVSREKKESFPLTVTSAQKNPTAFYLCASSMGQHNQPQHFGDGTRLSIL.

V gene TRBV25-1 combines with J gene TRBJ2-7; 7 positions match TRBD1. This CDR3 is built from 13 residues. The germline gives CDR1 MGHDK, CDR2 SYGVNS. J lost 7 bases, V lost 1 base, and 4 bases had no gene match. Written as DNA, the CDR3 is TGTGCCAGCAGTGAATCGGGACAGCGGGAGCAGTACTTC. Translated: CASSESGQREQYF.

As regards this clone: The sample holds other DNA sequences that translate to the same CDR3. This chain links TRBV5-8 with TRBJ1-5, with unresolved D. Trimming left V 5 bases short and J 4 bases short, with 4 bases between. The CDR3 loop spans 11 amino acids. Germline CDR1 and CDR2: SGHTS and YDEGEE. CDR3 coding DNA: TGTGCCAGCAGTCGTAATCAGCCCCAGCATTTT. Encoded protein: CASSRNQPQHF.

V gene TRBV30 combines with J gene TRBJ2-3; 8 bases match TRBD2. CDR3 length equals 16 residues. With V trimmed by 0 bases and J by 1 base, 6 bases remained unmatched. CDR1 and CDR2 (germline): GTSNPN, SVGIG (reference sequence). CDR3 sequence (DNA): TGTGCCTGGAGTGTAGCGGGAGCATCCGGCACAGATACGCAGTATTTT. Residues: CAWSVAGASGTDTQYF.

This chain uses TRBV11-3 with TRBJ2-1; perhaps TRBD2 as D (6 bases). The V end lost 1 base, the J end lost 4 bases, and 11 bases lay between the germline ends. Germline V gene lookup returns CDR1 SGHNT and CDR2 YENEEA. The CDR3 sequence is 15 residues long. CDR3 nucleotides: TGTGCCAGCAGCTTAGTGCTAGCGCGGTACAATGAGCAGTTCTTC. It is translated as CASSLVLARYNEQFF.

CDR3 DNA sequence: TGTGCCAGCTCACCCCCTCAGGACAGACGTTATGGCTACACCTTC. Translated, it gives CASSPPQDRRYGYTF. The chain uses TRBV18 and TRBJ1-2; a possible D gene is TRBD1 (6 bases). The CDR3 runs to 15 residues. In germline, CDR1 is KGHSH, CDR2 LQKENI. V lost 3 bases and J lost 5, with 16 bases in between. Combining the CDR3 with reference TRBV18 and TRBJ1-2 gives the whole variable domain NAGVMQNPRHLVRRRGQEARLRCSPMKGHSHVYWYRQLPEEGLKFMVYLQKENIIDESGMPKERFSAEFPKEGPSILRIQQVVRGDSAAYFCASSPPQDRRYGYTFGSGTRLTVV.

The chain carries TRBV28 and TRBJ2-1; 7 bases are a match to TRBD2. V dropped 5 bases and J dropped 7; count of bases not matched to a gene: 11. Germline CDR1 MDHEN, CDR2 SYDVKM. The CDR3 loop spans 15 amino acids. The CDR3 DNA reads TGTGCCAGCAGTACCTCGGGACTGGGGGGGAATGAGCAGTTCTTC. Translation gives CASSTSGLGGNEQFF.

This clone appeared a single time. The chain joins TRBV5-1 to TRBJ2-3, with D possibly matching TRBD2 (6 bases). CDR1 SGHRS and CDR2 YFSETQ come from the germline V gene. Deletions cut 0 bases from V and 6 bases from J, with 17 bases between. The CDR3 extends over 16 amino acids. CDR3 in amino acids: CASSLGAGPSRDTQYF. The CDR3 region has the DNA TGCGCCAGCAGCTTGGGGGCGGGACCCAGCAGGGATACGCAGTATTTT.